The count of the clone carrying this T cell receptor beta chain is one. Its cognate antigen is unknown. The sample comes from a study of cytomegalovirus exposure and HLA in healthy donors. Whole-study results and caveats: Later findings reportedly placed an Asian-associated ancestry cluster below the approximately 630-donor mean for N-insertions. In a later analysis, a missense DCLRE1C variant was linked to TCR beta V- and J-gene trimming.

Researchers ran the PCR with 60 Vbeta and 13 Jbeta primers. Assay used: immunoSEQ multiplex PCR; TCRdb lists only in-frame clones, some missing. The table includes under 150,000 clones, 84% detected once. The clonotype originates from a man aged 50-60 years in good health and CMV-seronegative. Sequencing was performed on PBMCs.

CDR3 residues: CASSKDASGVVRDTQYF. CDR3 DNA: TGTGCCAGCAGCAAAGATGCTAGCGGGGTCGTTCGGGATACGCAGTATTTT. V is TRBV21-1 and J is TRBJ2-3; the tabulated D call, TRBD2, remains unverified against the DNA. TRBV21-1 is described as a pseudogene. The CDR3 is made up of 17 amino acids.